A single sample gave rise to the 5 T cell receptor beta chains below, sequenced in a study of early T cells in non-severe SARS-CoV-2 infection. TCRdb re-analysed the 5' RACE reads in MiXCR, keeping a single row per CDR3 protein. The sample has more than 80,000 distinct CDR3 sequences, over 15% seen once. The sample comprised whole blood. The origin of the receptors is an adult who was a healthcare worker with PCR-confirmed SARS-CoV-2 infection or an uninfected control (not recorded which).

The chain recombines TRBV5-6 with TRBJ1-1; D is possibly TRBD1 (5 bases). The germline V and J ends were trimmed by 4 bases and 4 bases, with 20 bases remaining between them. CDR1 and CDR2 from the germline V gene are SGHDT and YYEEEE. This CDR3 has 16 residues. This CDR3 is CASSLRLGGPFTEAFF. The CDR3 nucleotides read TGTGCCAGCAGCCTGCGCCTTGGGGGTCCCTTCACTGAAGCTTTCTTT. The full variable domain, its missing parts supplied by reference TRBV5-6 and TRBJ1-1, is DAGVTQSPTHLIKTRGQQVTLRCSPKSGHDTVSWYQQALGQGPQFIFQYYEEEERQRGNFPDRFSGHQFPNYSSELNVNALLLGDSALYLCASSLRLGGPFTEAFFGQGTRLTVV.

The table lists this clonotype with many counts. The chain recombines TRBV3-1 with TRBJ2-3; no definite D call. The germline gives CDR1 LGHDT, CDR2 YNNKEL (reference sequence). Trimming cost V 0 bases and J 13 bases, with 11 bases left between them. This CDR3 region has 12 residues. The CDR3 nucleotides are TGTGCCAGCAGCCAAGATGGGAAATCCGAGTATTTT. Protein: CASSQDGKSEYF.

This clonotype was seen at least ten times. The chain combines TRBV12-3 or TRBV12-4 with TRBJ2-1, with unresolved D. V was shortened by 6 bases and J by 5 bases, with 11 bases between the two germline ends. This CDR3 comprises 13 residues. The CDR3 sequence is CASSRTSDNEQFF. CDR3 DNA: TGTGCCAGCAGCCGTACAAGTGACAATGAGCAGTTCTTC.

This chain links TRBV29-1 with TRBJ2-7; TRBD2 might be the D (5 bases). Germline V gene sequence: CDR1 SQVTM, CDR2 ANQGSEA. Trimming stripped 6 bases from V and 4 bases from J, with 19 bases between. The CDR3 totals 14 residues. This chain's CDR3 is CSVSLTRGSYEQYF. The CDR3 nucleotides are TGCAGCGTGAGCTTGACACGGGGATCGTACGAGCAGTACTTC.

This clonotype was detected a few times. This rearrangement joins TRBV20-1 to TRBJ2-7, with 7 bases aligning to TRBD2. J gave up 1 base and V 6 bases, and 12 bases lay outside the gene matches. Germline lookup yields CDR1 DFQATT and CDR2 SNEGSKA (reference sequence). This CDR3 has 15 residues. The CDR3 DNA is TGCAGTGCCACGGACGAACTAGCGACATCCTACGAGCAGTACTTC. As protein: CSATDELATSYEQYF.